Sequencing of this TCR beta chain was carried out in a study of cytomegalovirus exposure and HLA in healthy donors. Whole-study results and caveats: Among the sequence variants, a highly shared cluster was likely an artifact of sequencing. A later analysis reportedly found that, within productive TCRs, an Asian-associated ancestry cluster had fewer N-insertions than the mean observed across the roughly 690 donors.

The PCR had 60 Vbeta and 13 Jbeta primers. Assay used: immunoSEQ multiplex PCR; TCRdb lists only in-frame clones, some missing. The record lists 55,000 to 85,000 clones, of which the ten most abundant hold 2% to 3%. Notes on this clone: The antigen is undetermined.

Whereas donors were nominally healthy upon sampling, unrecorded immune exposures were probable. CDR1 is MDHEN, CDR2 SYDVKM, per germline. This CDR3 comprises 17 residues. V was cut by 7 bases and J by 0 bases, with 22 bases left in between. The V and J genes are TRBV28 and TRBJ2-7; possibly TRBD2 for D (7 bases). Specimen: PBMCs. The TCR sequence derives from a female donor in good health and CMV-seropositive. This CDR3 reads CASTGRLGGPSSYEQYF. The CDR3, as DNA: TGTGCCAGCACCGGCCGACTGGGGGGGCCCTCCTCCTACGAGCAGTACTTC.